A single sample is the source of the 21 T cell receptor beta chains below, sequenced in a study of radiation and T cells in renal cell carcinoma. The sample's treatment: treatment-naive control, cytoreductive nephrectomy. Sequencing used immunoSEQ multiplex PCR; TCRdb keeps in-frame clones, though not all of them. Of 8,000 to 8,500 clones detected, roughly two thirds appear once; the ten largest clones hold roughly 20%. The input for sequencing was tumor tissue, taken from a patient whose treatment was nephrectomy without radiotherapy. These receptor sequences come from a man aged 55 to 70 with renal cell carcinoma.

CDR3 loop: CASSLWGENTEAFF. The DNA for the CDR3 is TGTGCCAGCAGCTTATGGGGGGAGAACACTGAAGCTTTCTTT. This rearrangement joins TRBV7-1 to TRBJ1-1, with D possibly matching TRBD1 (5 bases). TRBV7-1 qualifies as an ORF whose function is uncertain. The CDR3 extends over 14 amino acids. The V gene lost 4 bases and the J gene lost 1 base, with 10 bases spanning the gap.

V usage is TRBV19 and J usage is TRBJ2-1, with D unclear. The CDR3 has 14 residues. V lost 1 base and J 5 bases, leaving 9 bases between the germline ends. Germline CDR1 is LNHDA and CDR2 is SQIVND (reference sequence). CDR3 coding DNA: TGTGCCAGTAGTATAGTCGGACCCCACAATGAGCAGTTCTTC. As protein: CASSIVGPHNEQFF.

The CDR3 DNA follows: TGTGCCATCAGGGGGACTAGCGGTACTACCGGGGAGCTGTTTTTT. Translated: CAIRGTSGTTGELFF. The rearrangement uses TRBV10-3 and TRBJ2-2; 11 bases map to TRBD2. This CDR3 region has 15 residues. The V gene's germline CDR1 is ENHRY and CDR2 SYGVKD. J lost 5 bases, V lost 6 bases, and 5 bases had no gene match.

J is TRBJ1-1 and V is TRBV5-1; D is possibly TRBD1 (5 bases). Germline-derived CDR1 and CDR2 are SGHRS and YFSETQ. This CDR3 has 14 amino acids. With 5 bases removed from V and 4 bases from J, the gap between germline ends came to 15 bases. The CDR3 is CASSSDPGTTEAFF. CDR3 DNA: TGCGCCAGCAGTTCAGACCCGGGGACCACTGAAGCTTTCTTT.

This clone came up once. This chain uses TRBV28 with TRBJ1-2; 8 nucleotides agree with TRBD1. This CDR3 has 16 residues. With V trimmed by 4 bases and J by 3 bases, 10 bases remained unmatched. Germline CDR1 and CDR2: MDHEN and SYDVKM. CDR3 residues: CASSSYDRGSYYGYTF. The CDR3 DNA sequence: TGTGCCAGCAGTTCATACGACAGGGGAAGTTACTATGGCTACACCTTC.

V and J are TRBV7-2 and TRBJ2-2; TRBD1 aligns across 10 bases. The CDR3 covers 15 residues. The germline CDR1 and CDR2 sequences are SGHTA and FQGNSA. V was pared by 7 bases and J by 7 bases, with 9 bases of the junction left unmatched. This CDR3 reads CASISSGTGVGELFF. CDR3 nucleotides: TGTGCCAGCATTAGCTCCGGGACAGGGGTCGGGGAGCTGTTTTTT.

This chain joins TRBV15 and TRBJ1-1; D is possibly TRBD1 (6 bases). CDR3 length: 18 residues. Trimming left V 1 base short and J 1 base short, with 19 bases between. Germline V lookup: CDR1 LNHNV, CDR2 YYDKDF (reference sequence). For the CDR3, the DNA is TGTGCCACCAGCAGAGCAGAGGCTAAGGGGGGCTGGAACACTGAAGCTTTCTTT. Translation: CATSRAEAKGGWNTEAFF.

The chain couples TRBV7-9 to TRBJ1-2, with D maybe TRBD1 (6 bases). Germline loops: CDR1 SEHNR, CDR2 FQNEAQ (reference sequence). Trimming left V 2 bases short and J 8 bases short, with 12 bases between. The CDR3 covers 13 residues. This chain's CDR3 is CASSLLQGQGYTF. CDR3 DNA: TGTGCCAGCAGCTTACTCCAGGGGCAAGGCTACACCTTC.

This clone was found a few times. The rearrangement uses TRBV5-1 and TRBJ2-3; 10 bases match TRBD2. Germline V gives CDR1 SGHRS, CDR2 YFSETQ. V lost 0 bases, J lost 3 bases, and 1 base stayed unmatched. The CDR3 is 15 residues long. The CDR3 DNA is TGCGCCAGCAGCTTGGGGGGACTAGCGACAGATACGCAGTATTTT. The encoded protein is CASSLGGLATDTQYF. Full variable domain (missing parts from reference TRBV5-1 and TRBJ2-3): KAGVTQTPRYLIKTRGQQVTLSCSPISGHRSVSWYQQTPGQGLQFLFEYFSETQRNKGNFPGRFSGRQFSNSRSEMNVSTLELGDSALYLCASSLGGLATDTQYFGPGTRLTVL.

This clone appeared a few times. The J gene is TRBJ2-3, the V gene TRBV7-6; D is possibly TRBD1 (6 bases). CDR3 length equals 13 residues. The germline gives CDR1 SGHVS, CDR2 FNYEAQ. The ends were cut back, 4 bases at V and 4 bases at J, with 9 bases in the middle. CDR3 DNA: TGTGCCAGCAGCTCCCGGACAGCAGATACGCAGTATTTT. Protein sequence: CASSSRTADTQYF.

The chain combines TRBV2 with TRBJ1-2; D uncertain. The germline V and J ends were trimmed by 4 bases and 7 bases, with 7 bases remaining between them. The CDR3 has 11 residues. Germline V gene data show CDR1 as SNHLY and CDR2 as FYNNEI. The CDR3 loop reads CASSVFGGYTF. In DNA, the CDR3 is TGTGCCAGCAGTGTGTTCGGTGGCTACACCTTC. The whole variable domain, filled in from reference TRBV2 and TRBJ1-2, reads EPEVTQTPSHQVTQMGQEVILRCVPISNHLYFYWYRQILGQKVEFLVSFYNNEISEKSEIFDDQFSVERPDGSNFTLKIRSTKLEDSAMYFCASSVFGGYTFGSGTRLTVV.

The chain is built from TRBV6-1 and TRBJ2-1; 13 bases agree with TRBD2. The V and J ends lost 4 bases and 4 bases, in that order; junction bases with no gene match: 10. The germline V gene has CDR1 MNHNS and CDR2 SASEGT. The CDR3 length is 18 residues. The CDR3 DNA reads TGTGCCAGCAGTGGTGGGACTAGCGGGATCGGATCGTACAATGAGCAGTTCTTC. It yields the protein CASSGGTSGIGSYNEQFF.

The rearrangement joins TRBV7-3 to TRBJ2-5; D gene uncertain. CDR1 and CDR2 (germline): SGHTA, FQGTGA. The CDR3 extends over 11 amino acids. Deletions cut 3 bases from V and 5 bases from J, with 4 bases between. CDR3 in DNA: TGTGCCAGCAGCTTTTCGGAGACCCAGTACTTC. This encodes CASSFSETQYF.

This chain joins TRBV27 and TRBJ2-7, with D perhaps TRBD1 or TRBD2 (5 bases each). The CDR3 runs 16 residues. V lost 8 bases, J lost 3 bases, and 23 bases lay in between. The germline gives CDR1 MNHEY, CDR2 SMNVEV (reference sequence). The CDR3: CASRKPYRDQFYEQYF. DNA for the CDR3: TGTGCCAGCCGTAAGCCTTACCGGGACCAATTCTACGAGCAGTACTTC.

The rearrangement uses TRBV28 and TRBJ1-1; D remains ambiguous. The ends were cut back, 1 base at V and 4 bases at J, with 10 bases in the middle. The CDR3 has 14 residues. Looked up from germline, CDR1 is MDHEN and CDR2 is SYDVKM. Written as DNA, the CDR3 is TGTGCCAGCAGTTTATCCGGGAGGGTCACTGAAGCTTTCTTT. This encodes CASSLSGRVTEAFF.

About this clone: The junction departs from the called germline gene at one end, perhaps through a read error. The CDR3 region has the DNA TGTGCCAGCAGCGAAGATTTACTCCCTGTGGGTAGCGAGTTCTTC. As protein: CASSEDLLPVGSEFF. This sequence joins TRBV14 and TRBJ2-1; TRBD2 is a possible D gene (5 bases). The CDR3 spans 15 residues. Germline V lookup: CDR1 SGHDN, CDR2 FVKESK.

In this sample, this clone turned up a few times. Within the sample, other DNA sequences also encode this same CDR3. This rearrangement joins TRBV9 to TRBJ1-6, with D hard to call. V lost 3 bases and J lost 7, with 11 bases in between. The CDR3 spans 14 residues. Germline V lookup: CDR1 SGDLS, CDR2 YYNGEE. The CDR3 nucleotides read TGTGCCAGCAGCGGAATAGGAGGGAATTCACCCCTCCACTTT. It codes for CASSGIGGNSPLHF.

The chain is built from TRBV30 and TRBJ2-5; 13 bases are shared with TRBD2. The CDR3 length is 15 residues. Trimming removed 0 bases from V and 4 bases from J; junction bases left unmatched: 2. In germline, CDR1 is GTSNPN, CDR2 SVGIG (reference sequence). The CDR3 protein is CAWSVGLAGVETQYF. The DNA for the CDR3 is TGTGCCTGGAGTGTTGGACTAGCGGGAGTAGAGACCCAGTACTTC.

This clone is medium-sized. This chain uses TRBV4-3 with TRBJ1-2; tentative D call: TRBD1 (6 bases). V dropped 1 base and J dropped 6 bases, with 12 bases sitting between them. CDR1 is LGHNA, CDR2 YSLEER, per germline. The CDR3 covers 14 residues. CDR3 sequence reads: CASSQAAGEDGYTF. In nucleotides, the CDR3 is TGCGCCAGCAGCCAAGCGGCAGGGGAGGATGGCTACACCTTC.

The CDR3 loop is CASSQDPAGVSYEQYF. The CDR3 DNA reads TGTGCCAGCAGCCAAGACCCAGCGGGAGTATCCTACGAGCAGTACTTC. The chain links TRBV4-2 to TRBJ2-7, with TRBD2 matching 8 bases. This CDR3 contains 16 residues. V dropped 0 bases and J dropped 1; count of bases not matched to a gene: 5. The germline V gene has CDR1 LGHNA and CDR2 YNFKEQ.

The chain combines TRBV7-6 with TRBJ2-5; TRBD2 matches 7 bases. CDR3 length equals 15 residues. Germline values: CDR1 SGHVS, CDR2 FNYEAQ. V gave up 0 bases and J gave up 1 base; unmatched junction bases: 2. The CDR3 here is CASSLARGSQETQYF. The CDR3 coding sequence is TGTGCCAGCAGCTTAGCGCGGGGGAGCCAAGAGACCCAGTACTTC.